Listed below are T cell receptor beta chains from one sample, sequenced in a study of cytomegalovirus exposure and HLA in healthy donors. The data were produced by immunoSEQ multiplex PCR, yet TCRdb's version contains in-frame clones alone and is incomplete. The sample carries under 100,000 clones, under 80% recorded once. Material: PBMCs. The receptors stem from a man in his late teens or twenties in good health and CMV-seropositive. The CDR3 runs from the conserved cysteine through the conserved F or W. Each record gives: D gene, J gene, clone size, CDR3 length, V gene, CDR3 protein, CDR3 DNA. The D gene is left open where the match is weak. Size tells how often a clone was seen (once, few, many) or the class of an expanded clone, and some rows leave it out.

TRBD1 TRBJ1-2 . 14 TRBV5-1 CASSTPGQGPGYTF TGCGCCAGCAGCACCCCGGGACAGGGGCCTGGCTACACCTTC
TRBD1 TRBJ1-5 . 15 TRBV5-4 CASSQQGISNQPQHF TGTGCCAGCAGCCAACAGGGGATTAGCAATCAGCCCCAGCATTTT
TRBD2 TRBJ2-1 few 16 TRBV5-4 CASSPTGTSGRAPKFF TGTGCCAGCAGCCCCACCGGGACTAGCGGGAGGGCCCCTAAGTTCTTC
. TRBJ1-5 . 18 TRBV5-8 CASSLPGRKGPWNQPQHF TGTGCCAGCAGCTTGCCAGGGAGGAAGGGACCTTGGAATCAGCCCCAGCATTTT
. TRBJ2-7 . 16 TRBV4-1 CASSQGGLRDIYEQYF TGCGCCAGCAGCCAGGGGGGACTCAGAGACATCTACGAGCAGTACTTC
TRBD1 TRBJ1-4 . 19 TRBV6-4 CASSNRDRRIVATNEKLFF TGTGCCAGCAGTAACCGGGACAGGAGAATAGTTGCAACTAATGAAAAACTGTTTTTT
TRBD1 TRBJ1-1 . 14 TRBV29-1 CSVEEVAGGTEAFF TGCAGCGTTGAAGAGGTGGCAGGGGGCACTGAAGCTTTCTTT
TRBD2 TRBJ2-7 few 14 TRBV7-9 CASSLGGGAYEQYF TGTGCCAGCAGCTTAGGGGGGGGAGCCTACGAGCAGTACTTC
TRBD1 TRBJ2-2 . 16 TRBV25-1 CASSTGQGTNTGELFF TGTGCCAGCAGTACTGGACAGGGCACGAACACCGGGGAGCTGTTTTTT
. TRBJ2-2 . 18 TRBV7-5 CARSPGLAERPNTGELFF TGTGCCAGAAGCCCAGGACTAGCGGAGCGACCCAACACCGGGGAGCTGTTTTTT
. TRBJ2-7 . 13 TRBV6-1 CASFGHRSYEQYF TGTGCCAGCTTCGGACACCGCTCCTACGAGCAGTACTTC
TRBD1 TRBJ1-1 . 17 TRBV14 CASSQDRAGGWNTEAFF TGTGCCAGCAGCCAAGATCGGGCAGGGGGCTGGAACACTGAAGCTTTCTTT
. TRBJ2-1 once 14 TRBV15 CATSRGGTYNEQFF TGTGCCACCAGCAGAGGCGGAACCTACAATGAGCAGTTCTTC
. TRBJ2-1 . 14 TRBV5-1 CASRRWQGDSQGFF TGCGCCAGCAGACGATGGCAGGGCGACTCCCAGGGGTTCTTC
TRBD2 TRBJ2-1 . 19 TRBV29-1 CSVEDRGLAGSSSYNEQFF TGCAGCGTTGAAGATCGGGGACTAGCGGGGTCAAGCTCCTACAATGAGCAGTTCTTC
. TRBJ2-7 . 16 TRBV1 CTSSLKQPNSSYEQYF TGCACCAGCAGCCTTAAACAGCCGAACAGCTCCTACGAGCAGTACTTC
. TRBJ1-6 few 14 TRBV5-4 CASSPSEPNSPLHF TGTGCCAGCAGCCCCTCGGAGCCTAATTCACCCCTCCACTTT
. TRBJ2-5 . 14 TRBV27 CASSFFAGGETQYF TGTGCCAGCAGTTTTTTCGCTGGAGGGGAGACCCAGTACTTC
. TRBJ1-5 . 16 TRBV4-1 CASSQDRVQGYQPQHF TGCGCCAGCAGCCAAGATCGAGTGCAGGGATACCAGCCCCAGCATTTT
TRBD1 TRBJ1-2 once 14 TRBV28 CASHRQGNYYGYTF TGTGCCAGCCACCGACAGGGAAATTACTATGGCTACACCTTC
. TRBJ2-3 . 12 TRBV9 CASSVAADTQYF TGTGCCAGCAGCGTAGCCGCAGATACGCAGTATTTT
. TRBJ2-1 . 11 TRBV20-1 CSASLIAEQFF TGCAGTGCGAGTCTAATAGCTGAGCAGTTCTTC
. TRBJ1-1 . 8 TRBV20-1 CSARLAFF TGCAGTGCTAGACTGGCTTTCTTT
TRBD2 TRBJ2-3 . 16 TRBV4-2 CASSQGGRARTDTQYF TGTGCCAGCAGCCAAGGCGGGAGGGCCAGGACAGATACGCAGTATTTT
. TRBJ2-3 . 13 TRBV11-3 CASSRDFSDTQYF TGTGCCAGCAGCCGGGACTTTTCAGATACGCAGTATTTT
. TRBJ2-3 . 15 TRBV7-9 CASSLVAGSTDTQYF TGTGCCAGCAGCTTAGTTGCGGGAAGCACAGATACGCAGTATTTT
. TRBJ2-3 . 14 TRBV6-1 CASSFGTDTDTQYF TGTGCCAGCAGTTTCGGGACTGACACAGATACGCAGTATTTT
TRBD2 TRBJ2-1 . 22 TRBV28 CASRPSFRQAPRLAGGPYEQFF TGTGCCAGCAGACCCTCCTTCCGACAGGCTCCGAGGTTAGCGGGAGGGCCGTATGAGCAGTTCTTC
TRBD2 TRBJ2-1 . 15 TRBV5-4 CASSLDWTRHNEQFF TGTGCCAGCAGCTTGGACTGGACTAGACACAATGAGCAGTTCTTC
. TRBJ1-5 . 14 TRBV19 CASSIGTGYQPQHF TGTGCCAGTAGTATAGGAACAGGATATCAGCCCCAGCATTTT
. TRBJ2-7 . 15 TRBV19 CASSPDSASSYEQYF TGTGCCAGTAGTCCCGACAGCGCGAGCTCCTACGAGCAGTACTTC
. TRBJ1-1 . 14 TRBV6-5 CASSYGALNTEAFF TGTGCCAGCAGTTACGGAGCTCTGAACACTGAAGCTTTCTTT
. TRBJ2-1 . 19 TRBV11-1 CASSSPGGSDSPSYNEQFF TGTGCCAGCAGCTCCCCCGGCGGTAGCGATTCTCCCTCCTACAATGAGCAGTTCTTC
TRBD1 TRBJ1-1 . 14 TRBV7-8 CASSPQGAGTEAFF TGTGCCAGCAGCCCCCAGGGGGCAGGCACTGAAGCTTTCTTT
TRBD2 TRBJ2-5 . 17 TRBV4-1 CASSQDWLAGVRETQYF TGCGCCAGCAGCCAAGATTGGCTAGCGGGAGTTCGAGAGACCCAGTACTTC
. TRBJ1-1 . 17 TRBV14 CASSRETTGLGNTEAFF TGTGCCAGCAGCCGAGAGACTACAGGGTTAGGGAACACTGAAGCTTTCTTT
TRBD1 TRBJ1-2 . 14 TRBV29-1 CSAKGLGQTYGYTF TGCAGCGCGAAGGGGTTGGGACAGACCTATGGCTACACCTTC
TRBD2 TRBJ2-7 . 15 TRBV10-2 CASRQLSGRGHEQYF TGCGCCAGCAGGCAGTTGAGCGGGAGGGGCCACGAGCAGTACTTC
. TRBJ2-1 . 13 TRBV27 CASSALGLNEQFF TGTGCCAGCAGTGCCCTCGGTCTCAATGAGCAGTTCTTC
. TRBJ1-3 . 18 TRBV7-9 CASSLKSLGHWYGNTIYF TGTGCCAGCAGCCTCAAGTCCCTGGGACATTGGTATGGAAACACCATATATTTT